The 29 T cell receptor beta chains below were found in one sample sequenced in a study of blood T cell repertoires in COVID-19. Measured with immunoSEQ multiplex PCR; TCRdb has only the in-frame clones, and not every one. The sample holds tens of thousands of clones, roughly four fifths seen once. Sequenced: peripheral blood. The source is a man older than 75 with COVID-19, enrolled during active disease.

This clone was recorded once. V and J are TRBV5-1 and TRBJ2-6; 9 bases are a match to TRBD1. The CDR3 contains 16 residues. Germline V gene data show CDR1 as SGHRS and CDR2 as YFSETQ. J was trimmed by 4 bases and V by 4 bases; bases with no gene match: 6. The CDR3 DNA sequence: TGCGCCAGCAGCCCGGGACAGGGAGCCGGGGCCAACGTCCTGACTTTC. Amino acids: CASSPGQGAGANVLTF.

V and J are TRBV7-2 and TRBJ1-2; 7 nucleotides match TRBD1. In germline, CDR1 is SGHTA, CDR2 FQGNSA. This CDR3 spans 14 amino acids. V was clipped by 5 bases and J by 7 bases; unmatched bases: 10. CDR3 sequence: CASSPPGGGRGYTF. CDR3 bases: TGTGCCAGCAGCCCGCCTGGAGGGGGCCGTGGCTACACCTTC.

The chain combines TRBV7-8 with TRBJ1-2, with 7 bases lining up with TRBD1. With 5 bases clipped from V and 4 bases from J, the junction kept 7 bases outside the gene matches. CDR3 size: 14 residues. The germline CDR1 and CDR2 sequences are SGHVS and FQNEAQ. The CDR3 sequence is CASSKTRDSYGYTF. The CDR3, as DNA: TGTGCCAGCAGCAAGACCAGGGACAGCTATGGCTACACCTTC.

CDR3 sequence reads: CAISYSGIYNEQFF. The CDR3 DNA reads TGTGCCATCAGTTACAGCGGGATATACAATGAGCAGTTCTTC. This chain joins TRBV10-3 and TRBJ2-1; 7 nucleotides line up with TRBD2. The CDR3 is made up of 14 amino acids. Germline lookup yields CDR1 ENHRY and CDR2 SYGVKD. The junction had 5 bases not matched to a gene; V was cut back by 5 bases and J by 4 bases.

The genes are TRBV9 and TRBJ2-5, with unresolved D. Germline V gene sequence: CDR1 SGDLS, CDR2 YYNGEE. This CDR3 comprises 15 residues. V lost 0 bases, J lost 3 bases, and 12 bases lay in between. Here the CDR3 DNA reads TGTGCCAGCAGCGTAGATGGCTCCTCGAAAGAGACCCAGTACTTC. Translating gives CASSVDGSSKETQYF.

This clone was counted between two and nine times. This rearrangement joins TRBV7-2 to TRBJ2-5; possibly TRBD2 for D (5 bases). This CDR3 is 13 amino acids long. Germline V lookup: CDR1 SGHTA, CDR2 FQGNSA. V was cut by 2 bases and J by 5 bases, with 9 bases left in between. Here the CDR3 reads CASSLNGGETQYF. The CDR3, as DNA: TGTGCCAGCAGCTTAAATGGCGGGGAGACCCAGTACTTC.

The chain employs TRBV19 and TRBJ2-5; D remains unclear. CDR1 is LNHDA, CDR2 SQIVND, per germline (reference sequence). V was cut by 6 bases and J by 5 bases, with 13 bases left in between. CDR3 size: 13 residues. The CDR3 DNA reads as TGTGCCAGTAGCTTTGGGCATTGGGAGACCCAGTACTTC. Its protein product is CASSFGHWETQYF.

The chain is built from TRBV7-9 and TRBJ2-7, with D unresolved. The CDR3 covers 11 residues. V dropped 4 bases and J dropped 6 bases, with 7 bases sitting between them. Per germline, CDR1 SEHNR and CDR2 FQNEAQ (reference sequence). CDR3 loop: CASSSPLEQYF. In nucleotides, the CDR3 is TGTGCCAGCAGCTCCCCTCTCGAGCAGTACTTC. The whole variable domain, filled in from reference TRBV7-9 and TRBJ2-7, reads DTGVSQNPRHKITKRGQNVTFRCDPISEHNRLYWYRQTLGQGPEFLTYFQNEAQLEKSRLLSDRFSAERPKGSFSTLEIQRTEQGDSAMYLCASSSPLEQYFGPGTRLTVT.

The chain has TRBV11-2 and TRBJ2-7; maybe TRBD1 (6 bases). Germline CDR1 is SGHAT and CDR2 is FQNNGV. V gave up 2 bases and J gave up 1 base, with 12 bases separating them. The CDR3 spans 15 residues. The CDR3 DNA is TGTGCCAGCAGCTTATATGAGACAGGTTCCTACGAGCAGTACTTC. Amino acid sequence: CASSLYETGSYEQYF.

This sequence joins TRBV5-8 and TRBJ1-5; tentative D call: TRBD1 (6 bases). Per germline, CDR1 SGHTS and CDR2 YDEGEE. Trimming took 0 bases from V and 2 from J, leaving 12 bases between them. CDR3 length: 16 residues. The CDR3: CASSLGQGPGNQPQHF. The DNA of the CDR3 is TGTGCCAGCAGCTTGGGGCAGGGGCCGGGCAATCAGCCCCAGCATTTT.

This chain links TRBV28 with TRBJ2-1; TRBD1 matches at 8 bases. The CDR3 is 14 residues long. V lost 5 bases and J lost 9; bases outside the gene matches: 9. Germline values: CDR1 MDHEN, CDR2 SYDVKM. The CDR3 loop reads CASSVPDRGGEQFF. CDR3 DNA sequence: TGTGCCAGCAGTGTCCCAGACAGGGGTGGTGAGCAGTTCTTC.

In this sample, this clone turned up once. The CDR3: CASSYRRGRTEAFF. The CDR3 DNA is TGTGCCAGCAGTTACCGTCGAGGGAGGACTGAAGCTTTCTTT. The chain carries TRBV6-5 and TRBJ1-1; D is unclear. Germline values: CDR1 MNHEY, CDR2 SVGAGI. V lost 2 bases, J lost 5 bases, and 12 bases lay in between. The CDR3 loop spans 14 amino acids.

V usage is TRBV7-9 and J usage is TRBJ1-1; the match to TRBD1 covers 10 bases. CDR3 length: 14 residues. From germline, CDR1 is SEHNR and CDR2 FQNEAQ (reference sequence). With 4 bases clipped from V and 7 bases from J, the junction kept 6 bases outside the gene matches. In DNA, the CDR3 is TGTGCCAGCAGCTCCGGGACAGGGGAAATTGAAGCTTTCTTT. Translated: CASSSGTGEIEAFF.

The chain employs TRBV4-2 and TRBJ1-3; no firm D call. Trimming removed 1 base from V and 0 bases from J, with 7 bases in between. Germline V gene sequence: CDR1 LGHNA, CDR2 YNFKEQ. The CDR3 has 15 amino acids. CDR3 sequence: CASSQVHSSGNTIYF. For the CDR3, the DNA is TGTGCCAGCAGCCAAGTGCACAGCTCTGGAAACACCATATATTTT.

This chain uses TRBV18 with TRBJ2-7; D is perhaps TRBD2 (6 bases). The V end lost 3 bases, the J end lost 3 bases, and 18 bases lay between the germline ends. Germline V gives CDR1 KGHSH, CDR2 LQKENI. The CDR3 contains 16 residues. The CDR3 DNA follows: TGTGCCAGCTCACCCGGAAGGGGACGGACTAACTACGAGCAGTACTTC. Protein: CASSPGRGRTNYEQYF.

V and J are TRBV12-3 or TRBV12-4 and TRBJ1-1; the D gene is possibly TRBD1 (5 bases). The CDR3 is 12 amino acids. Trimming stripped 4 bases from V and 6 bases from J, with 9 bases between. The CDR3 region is CASSYRISEAFF. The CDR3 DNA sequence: TGTGCCAGCAGTTACAGGATCTCTGAAGCTTTCTTT.

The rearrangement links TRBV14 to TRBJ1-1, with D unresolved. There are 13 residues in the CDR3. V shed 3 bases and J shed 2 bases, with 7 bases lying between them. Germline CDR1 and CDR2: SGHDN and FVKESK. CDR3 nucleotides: TGTGCCAGCAGCCATGGCCGAAACACTGAAGCTTTCTTT. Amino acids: CASSHGRNTEAFF.

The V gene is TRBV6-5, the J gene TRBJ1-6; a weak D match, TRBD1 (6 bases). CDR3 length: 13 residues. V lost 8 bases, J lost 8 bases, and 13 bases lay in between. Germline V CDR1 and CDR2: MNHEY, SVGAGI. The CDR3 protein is CASLLSGDSPLHF. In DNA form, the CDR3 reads TGTGCCAGCCTTCTCTCAGGGGATTCACCCCTCCACTTT.

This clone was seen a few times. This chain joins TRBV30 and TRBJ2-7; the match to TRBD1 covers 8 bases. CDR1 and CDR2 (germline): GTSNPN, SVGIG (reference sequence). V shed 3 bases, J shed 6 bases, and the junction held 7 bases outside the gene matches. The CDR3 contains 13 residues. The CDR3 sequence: CAWSRGLASEQYF. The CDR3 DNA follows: TGTGCCTGGAGCAGGGGGCTAGCGAGCGAGCAGTACTTC. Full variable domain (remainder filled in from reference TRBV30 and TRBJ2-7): SQTIHQWPATLVQPVGSPLSLECTVEGTSNPNLYWYRQAAGRGLQLLFYSVGIGQISSEVPQNLSASRPQDRQFILSSKKLLLSDSGFYLCAWSRGLASEQYFGPGTRLTVT.

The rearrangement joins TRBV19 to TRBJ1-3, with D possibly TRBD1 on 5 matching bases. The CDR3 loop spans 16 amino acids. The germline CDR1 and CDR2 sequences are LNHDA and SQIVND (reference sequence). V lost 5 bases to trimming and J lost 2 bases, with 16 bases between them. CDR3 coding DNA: TGTGCCAGTAGTCCCTTAGGGAGGGGTGCTGGAAACACCATATATTTT. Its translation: CASSPLGRGAGNTIYF.

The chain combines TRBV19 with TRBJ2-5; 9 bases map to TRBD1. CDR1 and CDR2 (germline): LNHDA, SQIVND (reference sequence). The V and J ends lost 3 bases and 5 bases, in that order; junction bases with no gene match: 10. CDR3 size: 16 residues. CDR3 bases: TGTGCCAGTAGTATGGCGACAGGGGGGGCCGTCGAGACCCAGTACTTC. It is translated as CASSMATGGAVETQYF. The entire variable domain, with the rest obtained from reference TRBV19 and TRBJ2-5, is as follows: DGGITQSPKYLFRKEGQNVTLSCEQNLNHDAMYWYRQDPGQGLRLIYYSQIVNDFQKGDIAEGYSVSREKKESFPLTVTSAQKNPTAFYLCASSMATGGAVETQYFGPGTRLLVL.

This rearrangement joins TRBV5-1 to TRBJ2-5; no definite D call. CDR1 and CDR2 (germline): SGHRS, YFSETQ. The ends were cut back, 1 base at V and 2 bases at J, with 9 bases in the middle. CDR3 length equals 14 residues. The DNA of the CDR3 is TGCGCCAGCAGCTTGTTAGCCCAACAAGAGACCCAGTACTTC. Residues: CASSLLAQQETQYF.

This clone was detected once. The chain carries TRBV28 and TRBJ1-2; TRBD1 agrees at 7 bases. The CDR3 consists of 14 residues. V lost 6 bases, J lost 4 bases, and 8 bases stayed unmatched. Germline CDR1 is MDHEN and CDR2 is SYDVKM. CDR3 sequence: CASSPTGDAYGYTF. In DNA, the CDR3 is TGTGCCAGCAGCCCAACAGGGGACGCCTATGGCTACACCTTC.

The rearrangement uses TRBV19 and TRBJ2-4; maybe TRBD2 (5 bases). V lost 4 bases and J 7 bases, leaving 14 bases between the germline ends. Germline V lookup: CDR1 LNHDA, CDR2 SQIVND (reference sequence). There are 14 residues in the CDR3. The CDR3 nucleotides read TGTGCCAGTAGTAAAAGGACTCCGGCGAACATTCAGTACTTC. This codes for CASSKRTPANIQYF.

The CDR3 region is CASNFVRGQPQHF. CDR3 nucleotides: TGTGCCAGCAATTTTGTAAGGGGTCAGCCCCAGCATTTT. J is TRBJ1-5 and V is TRBV28; maybe TRBD1 (5 bases). CDR1 is MDHEN, CDR2 SYDVKM, per germline. Trimming took 7 bases from V and 6 from J, leaving 13 bases between them. The CDR3 sequence is 13 residues long.

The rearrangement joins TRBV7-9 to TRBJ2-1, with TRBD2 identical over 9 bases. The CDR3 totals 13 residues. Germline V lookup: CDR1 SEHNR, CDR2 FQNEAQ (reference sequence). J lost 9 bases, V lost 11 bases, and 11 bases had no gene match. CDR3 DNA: TGTGCCGGAACGGCAGCGGGGGGCTCTGAGCAGTTCTTC. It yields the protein CAGTAAGGSEQFF.

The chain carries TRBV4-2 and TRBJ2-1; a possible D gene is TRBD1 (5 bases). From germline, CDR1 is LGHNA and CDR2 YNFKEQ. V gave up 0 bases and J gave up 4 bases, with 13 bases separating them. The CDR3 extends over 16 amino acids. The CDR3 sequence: CASSQERGAGYNEQFF. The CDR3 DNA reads TGTGCCAGCAGCCAAGAGCGTGGGGCAGGGTACAATGAGCAGTTCTTC.

The CDR3 spells CASNRDSGVYGYTF. The CDR3 nucleotides are TGCGCCAGCAACCGGGACAGTGGGGTCTATGGCTACACCTTC. The chain uses TRBV5-1 and TRBJ1-2; 7 nucleotides align to TRBD1. CDR3 length: 14 amino acids. The V and J ends lost 6 bases and 4 bases, in that order; junction bases with no gene match: 9. Looked up from germline, CDR1 is SGHRS and CDR2 is YFSETQ.

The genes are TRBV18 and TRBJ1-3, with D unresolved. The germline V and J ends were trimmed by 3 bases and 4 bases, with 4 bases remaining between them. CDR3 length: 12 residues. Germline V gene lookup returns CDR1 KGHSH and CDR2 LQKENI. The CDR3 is CASSPMGNTIYF. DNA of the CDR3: TGTGCCAGCTCACCCATGGGAAACACCATATATTTT.